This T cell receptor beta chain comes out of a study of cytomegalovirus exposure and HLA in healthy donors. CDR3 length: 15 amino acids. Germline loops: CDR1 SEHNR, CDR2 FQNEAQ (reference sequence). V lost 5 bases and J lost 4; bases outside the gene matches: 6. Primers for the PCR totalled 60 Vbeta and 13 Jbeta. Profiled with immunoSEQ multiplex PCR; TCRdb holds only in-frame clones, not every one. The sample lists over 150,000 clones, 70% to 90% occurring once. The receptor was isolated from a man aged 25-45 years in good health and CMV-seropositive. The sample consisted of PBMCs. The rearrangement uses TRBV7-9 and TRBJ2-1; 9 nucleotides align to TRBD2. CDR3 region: CASSGTSTLYNEQFF. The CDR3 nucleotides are TGTGCCAGCAGCGGGACTAGCACACTTTACAATGAGCAGTTCTTC.